These 4 T cell receptor beta chains originate from one sample sequenced in a study of technical replicates of blood from a few donors. Some clones are missing from TCRdb's copy, which holds only in-frame ones; the method was immunoSEQ multiplex PCR. The sample holds 65,000 to 90,000 clones, about 94% seen once. Material: T cells isolated from PBMCs. These receptors were collected from a human donor in good health.

This clone was recorded only once. V is TRBV25-1 and J is TRBJ2-1, with D possibly matching TRBD1 (5 bases). V lost 4 bases and J 6 bases, leaving 13 bases between the germline ends. This CDR3 comprises 14 residues. Germline V CDR1 and CDR2: MGHDK, SYGVNS. The CDR3 sequence: CASSGRVGSNEQFF. The CDR3 coding sequence is TGTGCCAGCAGTGGCAGGGTGGGATCCAATGAGCAGTTCTTC.

The CDR3 nucleotides read TGTGCCAGCAGGGCAGACAGGGAAGGATTCTACGAGCAGTACTTC. It encodes CASRADREGFYEQYF. The chain is built from TRBV6-6 and TRBJ2-7; 7 nucleotides match TRBD1. The germline CDR1 and CDR2 sequences are MNHNY and SVGAGI (reference sequence). The junction had 11 bases not matched to a gene; V was cut back by 6 bases and J by 3 bases. CDR3 size: 15 residues.

The rearrangement joins TRBV7-2 to TRBJ2-7; the match to TRBD1 covers 8 bases. The CDR3 extends over 14 amino acids. Germline CDR1 is SGHTA and CDR2 is FQGNSA. The junction had 4 bases not matched to a gene; V was cut back by 3 bases and J by 3 bases. This CDR3 reads CASSFWTGNYEQYF. In nucleotides, the CDR3 is TGTGCCAGCAGCTTCTGGACAGGGAACTACGAGCAGTACTTC. Using reference TRBV7-2 and TRBJ2-7 for the parts outside the CDR3, the full variable domain is GAGVSQSPSNKVTEKGKDVELRCDPISGHTALYWYRQSLGQGLEFLIYFQGNSAPDKSGLPSDRFSAERTGGSVSTLTIQRTQQEDSAVYLCASSFWTGNYEQYFGPGTRLTVT.

DNA of the CDR3: TGTGCCAGTAGTATCTATTACGAGGCCTACGAGCAGTACTTC. This translates into CASSIYYEAYEQYF. The gene calls are TRBV19 and TRBJ2-7, with D hard to call. This CDR3 spans 14 amino acids. The germline V gene has CDR1 LNHDA and CDR2 SQIVND (reference sequence). V was shortened by 3 bases and J by 2 bases, with 11 bases between the two germline ends.